Shown below are 22 T cell receptor beta chains from a single sample sequenced in a study of T cell repertoires in cytomegalovirus infection. TCRdb re-called the reads with MiXCR, one entry per CDR3 protein. The sample carries about 890,000 distinct CDR3 sequences, 31% recorded once. Antigen specificity for these receptors is unknown. The sample consisted of cultured CD8+ T cells from PBMCs, taken from culture after CMV antigen stimulation. Every receptor here comes from a human donor in good health (CMV status not recorded). Some clones in this sample may be carry-over from other donors' samples.

This clonotype was observed at least ten times. This chain uses TRBV7-2 with TRBJ1-5; D remains unclear. Trimming took off 0 bases at V and 4 bases at J, with 16 bases between the two ends. Germline loops: CDR1 SGHTA, CDR2 FQGNSA. This CDR3 has 17 amino acids. CDR3 protein: CASSLATALRGNQPQHF. For the CDR3, the DNA is TGTGCCAGCAGCTTAGCCACAGCATTGCGGGGAAATCAGCCCCAGCATTTT.

The CDR3 region has the DNA TGCGCCAGCAGCCGTCTAGCGGGGGGTGGAGAGACCCAGTACTTC. This gives the protein CASSRLAGGGETQYF. The V call is TRBV4-1, the J call TRBJ2-5, with 11 bases fitting TRBD2. CDR1 and CDR2 (germline): MGHRA, YSYEKL. Trimming took 4 bases from V and 4 from J; bases not matched to a gene: 5. The CDR3 has 15 residues.

The chain employs TRBV6-5 and TRBJ1-6; D unclear. Germline CDR1 MNHEY, CDR2 SVGAGI. V was pared by 2 bases and J by 5 bases, with 16 bases between. The CDR3 is 17 residues long. In DNA form, the CDR3 reads TGTGCCAGCAGTTACAGGACCGTGAGGGTAGATAATTCACCCCTCCACTTT. Its protein product is CASSYRTVRVDNSPLHF.

This clonotype was recorded a few times. The chain couples TRBV27 to TRBJ2-7, with D tentatively TRBD2 (5 bases). The germline gives CDR1 MNHEY, CDR2 SMNVEV (reference sequence). The CDR3 is 15 amino acids. Trimming removed 6 bases at V and 0 bases at J, with 15 bases between. The CDR3 region is CASSRGREISYEQYV. Here the CDR3 DNA reads TGTGCCAGCAGCCGGGGTAGGGAAATCTCCTACGAGCAGTACGTC.

The gene calls are TRBV7-9 and TRBJ2-7; the D gene is possibly TRBD2 (6 bases). V was clipped by 5 bases and J by 3 bases, with 14 bases between them. The CDR3 extends over 14 amino acids. Germline V CDR1 and CDR2: SEHNR, FQNEAQ (reference sequence). CDR3 loop: CASSLEGNGYEQYF. CDR3 in DNA: TGTGCCAGCAGCCTGGAGGGAAACGGCTACGAGCAGTACTTC.

This clonotype has a count of ten or more. V usage is TRBV7-9 and J usage is TRBJ1-5; TRBD1 matches at 9 bases. This CDR3 is 15 amino acids long. With V trimmed by 5 bases and J by 7 bases, 9 bases remained unmatched. From germline, CDR1 is SEHNR and CDR2 FQNEAQ (reference sequence). CDR3 sequence: CASSGFGQGSQPQHF. CDR3 coding DNA: TGTGCCAGCAGCGGATTCGGACAGGGGAGCCAGCCCCAGCATTTT.

In its sample, this clonotype was seen a few times. This sequence joins TRBV7-9 and TRBJ1-2; possibly TRBD1 for D (5 bases). There are 15 residues in the CDR3. V lost 0 bases and J lost 7, with 15 bases in between. From germline, CDR1 is SEHNR and CDR2 FQNEAQ (reference sequence). The CDR3 region is CASSLAGPPGFGYTF. The CDR3, as DNA: TGTGCCAGCAGCTTAGCAGGACCTCCAGGGTTTGGCTACACCTTC.

The V gene is TRBV9, the J gene TRBJ1-6, with TRBD1 identical over 7 bases. The V gene end was trimmed by 3 bases and the J gene end by 8 bases; junction bases not matched to a gene: 14. CDR1 is SGDLS, CDR2 YYNGEE, per germline. This CDR3 contains 17 residues. CDR3 DNA: TGTGCCAGCAGCGACAAGCCGGGAGACAGGGTCGATTCACCCCTCCACTTT. Translated, it gives CASSDKPGDRVDSPLHF.

The chain carries TRBV6-1 and TRBJ1-5, with a possible D match to TRBD1 (5 bases). V was trimmed by 1 base and J by 6 bases, leaving 16 bases between them. The length of the CDR3 is 16 residues. Per the germline V gene, CDR1 is MNHNS and CDR2 is SASEGT. CDR3 amino acids: CASSEVPGLNGQPQHF. The CDR3 DNA reads as TGTGCCAGCAGTGAAGTGCCAGGGCTAAACGGTCAGCCCCAGCATTTT.

The chain combines TRBV6-2 or TRBV6-3 with TRBJ2-1; 10 bases align to TRBD2. The length of the CDR3 is 15 residues. CDR1 and CDR2 from the germline V gene are MNHEY and SVGEGT. V trimming: 2 bases; J trimming: 6 bases; junction bases outside the gene matches: 4. This chain's CDR3 is CASSYKRGGLNEQFF. The CDR3, as DNA: TGTGCCAGCAGTTACAAGCGGGGGGGCCTCAATGAGCAGTTCTTC.

This chain joins TRBV24-1 and TRBJ2-5, with D possibly being TRBD1 (6 bases). V shed 1 base and J shed 2 bases, with 10 bases lying between them. Germline CDR1 KGHDR, CDR2 SFDVKD. The CDR3 contains 15 residues. The CDR3 sequence: CATSDFGTLQETQYF. In nucleotides, the CDR3 is TGTGCCACCAGTGATTTCGGGACATTACAAGAGACCCAGTACTTC.

The chain combines TRBV6-1 with TRBJ2-5; D is possibly TRBD1 (8 bases). The V end was cut by 3 bases, the J end by 7 bases, with 15 bases between. The CDR3 length is 14 residues. From germline, CDR1 is MNHNS and CDR2 SASEGT. The chain's CDR3 is CASSDRQGRGTQYF. The CDR3 region has the DNA TGTGCCAGCAGTGATAGACAGGGGAGGGGGACCCAGTACTTC.

At least ten counts were recorded for this clonotype. The rearrangement joins TRBV12-3 or TRBV12-4 to TRBJ1-1; a possible D gene is TRBD1 (6 bases). This CDR3 is built from 15 residues. Trimming left V 5 bases short and J 3 bases short, with 16 bases between. CDR3 in DNA: TGTGCCAGCAGTCTAGGGATAGGGGGGGACACTGAAGCTTTCTTT. This translates into CASSLGIGGDTEAFF.

This clonotype has ten or more counts. The chain carries TRBV7-8 and TRBJ2-3, with unresolved D. The V gene lost 1 base and the J gene lost 14 bases, with 19 bases spanning the gap. The CDR3 extends over 14 amino acids. Germline CDR1 and CDR2: SGHVS and FQNEAQ. In DNA, the CDR3 is TGTGCCAGCAGCTTAGAGGTACGGAACGGCAAGCGGTATTTT. This codes for CASSLEVRNGKRYF.

There are a few counts of this clonotype. The rearrangement links TRBV6-5 to TRBJ2-2, with D unclear. Germline CDR1 reads MNHEY; CDR2 reads SVGAGI. This CDR3 is built from 16 residues. V lost 2 bases and J lost 5, with 15 bases in between. In nucleotides, the CDR3 is TGTGCCAGCAGTTACGGACGGGCCCTCGGGACCGGGGAGCTGTTTTTT. Translated: CASSYGRALGTGELFF.

The genes are TRBV6-5 and TRBJ2-2; 7 bases line up with TRBD2. The CDR3 spans 17 residues. Trimming took 3 bases from V and 4 from J; bases not matched to a gene: 11. CDR1 MNHEY and CDR2 SVGAGI come from the germline V gene. This CDR3 reads CASSYNSELAFTGELFF. The CDR3 region has the DNA TGTGCCAGCAGTTATAATTCGGAACTAGCGTTCACCGGGGAGCTGTTTTTT.

This clonotype has only a few counts. The J gene is TRBJ1-1, the V gene TRBV5-8, with 8 nucleotides matching TRBD1. The CDR3 has 15 amino acids. With 2 bases clipped from V and 4 bases from J, the junction kept 7 bases outside the gene matches. In germline, CDR1 is SGHTS, CDR2 YDEGEE. The CDR3 nucleotides are TGTGCCAGCAGCTTCGGCAGGGGGCGTTCCACTGAAGCTTTCTTT. This translates into CASSFGRGRSTEAFF.

V is TRBV6-2 or TRBV6-3 and J is TRBJ2-1, with 7 bases that match TRBD1. The CDR3 sequence is 15 residues long. After removal of 6 bases from V and 4 bases from J, the junction contained 9 bases not matched to a gene. The V gene's germline CDR1 is MNHEY and CDR2 SVGEGT. CDR3 loop: CASRSDRKYYNEQFF. CDR3 in DNA: TGTGCCAGCAGATCGGACAGGAAATATTACAATGAGCAGTTCTTC.

Remarks on this clonotype: Being one base from a much bigger clone, this may be a read error. This sequence joins TRBV12-3 or TRBV12-4 and TRBJ2-2; weak D call: TRBD2 (5 bases). V shed 7 bases and J shed 4 bases, with 16 bases lying between them. This CDR3 contains 15 residues. CDR3: CASNLWLRGTGELFF. CDR3 coding DNA: TGTGCCAGCAATTTGTGGCTTCGGGGCACCGGGGAGCTGTTTTTT.

The chain has TRBV20-1 and TRBJ2-3; 8 positions match TRBD1. V gave up 1 base and J gave up 0 bases; unmatched junction bases: 6. This CDR3 region has 16 residues. Germline lookup yields CDR1 DFQATT and CDR2 SNEGSKA (reference sequence). DNA of the CDR3: TGCAGTGCTAGAGCCCGGGACAGGCCTAGCACAGATACGCAGTATTTT. This gives the protein CSARARDRPSTDTQYF.

This clonotype was observed a few times. This chain uses TRBV2 with TRBJ1-5; unclear D gene. The CDR3 length is 14 residues. Germline loops: CDR1 SNHLY, CDR2 FYNNEI. Deletions cut 6 bases from V and 1 base from J, with 10 bases between. The DNA of the CDR3 is TGTGCCAGCAGGCCCCATGTGAGCAATCAGCCCCAGCATTTT. Protein sequence: CASRPHVSNQPQHF.

V is TRBV4-2 and J is TRBJ1-1; D gene uncertain. CDR1 and CDR2 from the germline V gene are LGHNA and YNFKEQ. CDR3 length: 15 amino acids. Trimming removed 4 bases from V and 0 bases from J, with 12 bases in between. The chain's CDR3 is CASSPERGLNTEAFF. CDR3 in DNA: TGTGCCAGCAGCCCAGAACGAGGGTTGAACACTGAAGCTTTCTTT.